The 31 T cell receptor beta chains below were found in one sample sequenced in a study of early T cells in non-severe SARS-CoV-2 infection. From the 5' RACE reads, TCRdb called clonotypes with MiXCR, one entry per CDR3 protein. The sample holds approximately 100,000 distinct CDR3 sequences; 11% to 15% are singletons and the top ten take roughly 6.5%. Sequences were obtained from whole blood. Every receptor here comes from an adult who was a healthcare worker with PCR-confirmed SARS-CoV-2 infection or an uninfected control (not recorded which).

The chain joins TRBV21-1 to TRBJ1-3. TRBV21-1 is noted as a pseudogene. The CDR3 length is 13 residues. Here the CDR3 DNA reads TGTGCCAGCAGCCTCCAAAAACTATTCACCATATATTTT. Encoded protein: CASSLQKLFTIYF.

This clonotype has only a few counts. In nucleotides, the CDR3 is TGTGCCAGCCATAACACCGGGGAGCTGTTTTTT. Protein: CASHNTGELFF. The V and J genes are TRBV25-1 and TRBJ2-2; no clear D gene. CDR3 length equals 11 residues. Trimming removed 8 bases from V and 2 bases from J, with 3 bases in between. Per germline, CDR1 MGHDK and CDR2 SYGVNS. Together with reference TRBV25-1 and TRBJ2-2, the CDR3 gives the full variable domain: EADIYQTPRYLVIGTGKKITLECSQTMGHDKMYWYQQDPGMELHLIHYSYGVNSTEKGDLSSESTVSRIRTEHFPLTLESARPSHTSQYLCASHNTGELFFGEGSRLTVL.

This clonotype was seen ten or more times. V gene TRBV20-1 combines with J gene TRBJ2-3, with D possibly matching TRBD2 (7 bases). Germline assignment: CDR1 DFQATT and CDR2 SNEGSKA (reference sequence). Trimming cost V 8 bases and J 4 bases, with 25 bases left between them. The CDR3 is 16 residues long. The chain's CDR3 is CSIPLAGGADADTQYF. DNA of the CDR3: TGCAGTATACCACTAGCTGGGGGGGCGGATGCAGATACGCAGTATTTT.

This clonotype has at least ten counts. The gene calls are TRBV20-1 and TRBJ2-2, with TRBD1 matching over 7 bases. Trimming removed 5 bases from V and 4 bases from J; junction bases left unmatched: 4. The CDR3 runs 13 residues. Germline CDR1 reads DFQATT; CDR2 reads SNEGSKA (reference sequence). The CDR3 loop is CSAGTASTGELFF. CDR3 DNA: TGCAGTGCTGGGACAGCGAGCACCGGGGAGCTGTTTTTT.

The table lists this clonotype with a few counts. The CDR3 DNA sequence: TGCAGCGCCGACAGGGCTAACTATGGCTACACCTTC. Protein: CSADRANYGYTF. The chain combines TRBV29-1 with TRBJ1-2, with 7 bases identical to TRBD1. CDR3 length: 12 residues. V lost 7 bases, J lost 0 bases, and 2 bases stayed unmatched. From germline, CDR1 is SQVTM and CDR2 ANQGSEA.

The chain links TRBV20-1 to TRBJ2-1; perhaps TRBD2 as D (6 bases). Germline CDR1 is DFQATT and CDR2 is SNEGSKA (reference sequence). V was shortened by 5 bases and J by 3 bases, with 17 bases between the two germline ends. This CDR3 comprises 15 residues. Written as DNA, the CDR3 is TGCAGTGCTGATATGGGGACCGGGAGCTACAATGAGCAGTTCTTC. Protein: CSADMGTGSYNEQFF.

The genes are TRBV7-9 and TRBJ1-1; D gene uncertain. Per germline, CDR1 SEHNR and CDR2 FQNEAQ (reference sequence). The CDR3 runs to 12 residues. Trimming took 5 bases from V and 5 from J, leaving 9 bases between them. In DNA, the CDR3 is TGTGCCAGCAGCCCGTTGGGTACTGAAGCTTTCTTT. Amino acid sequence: CASSPLGTEAFF. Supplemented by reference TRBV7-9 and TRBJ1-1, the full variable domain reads DTGVSQNPRHKITKRGQNVTFRCDPISEHNRLYWYRQTLGQGPEFLTYFQNEAQLEKSRLLSDRFSAERPKGSFSTLEIQRTEQGDSAMYLCASSPLGTEAFFGQGTRLTVV.

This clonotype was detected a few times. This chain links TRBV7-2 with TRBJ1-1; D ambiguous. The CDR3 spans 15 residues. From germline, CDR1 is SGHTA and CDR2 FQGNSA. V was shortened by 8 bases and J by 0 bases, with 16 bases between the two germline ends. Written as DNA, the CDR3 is TGTGCCAGCCCCGGGGAAACCGATATGAACACTGAAGCTTTCTTT. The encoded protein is CASPGETDMNTEAFF.

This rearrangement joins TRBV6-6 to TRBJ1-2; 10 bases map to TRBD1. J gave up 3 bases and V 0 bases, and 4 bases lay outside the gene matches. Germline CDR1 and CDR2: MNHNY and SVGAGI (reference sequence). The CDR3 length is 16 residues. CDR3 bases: TGTGCCAGCAGTTACTCTGCCGGACAGGGGGACTATGGCTACACCTTC. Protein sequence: CASSYSAGQGDYGYTF.

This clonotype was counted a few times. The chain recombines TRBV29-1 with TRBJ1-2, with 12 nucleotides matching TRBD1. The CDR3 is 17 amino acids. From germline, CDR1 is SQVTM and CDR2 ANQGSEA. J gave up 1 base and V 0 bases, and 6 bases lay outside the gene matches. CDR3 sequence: CSVEDRDRGRVNYGYTF. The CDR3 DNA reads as TGCAGCGTTGAAGATCGGGACAGGGGGCGCGTTAACTATGGCTACACCTTC.

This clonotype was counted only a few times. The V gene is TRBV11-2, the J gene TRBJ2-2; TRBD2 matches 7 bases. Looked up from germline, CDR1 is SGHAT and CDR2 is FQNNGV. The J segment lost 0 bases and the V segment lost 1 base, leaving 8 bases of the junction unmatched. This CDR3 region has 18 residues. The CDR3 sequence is CASSLAFPLATNTGELFF. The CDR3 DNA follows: TGTGCCAGCAGCTTAGCCTTCCCACTAGCGACGAACACCGGGGAGCTGTTTTTT.

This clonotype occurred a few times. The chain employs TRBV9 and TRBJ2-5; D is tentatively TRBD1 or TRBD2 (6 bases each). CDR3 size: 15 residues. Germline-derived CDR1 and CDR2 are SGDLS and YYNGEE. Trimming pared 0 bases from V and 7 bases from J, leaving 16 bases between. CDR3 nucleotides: TGTGCCAGCAGCGTAGAATCAACGGGGGCTGGGACCCAGTACTTC. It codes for CASSVESTGAGTQYF.

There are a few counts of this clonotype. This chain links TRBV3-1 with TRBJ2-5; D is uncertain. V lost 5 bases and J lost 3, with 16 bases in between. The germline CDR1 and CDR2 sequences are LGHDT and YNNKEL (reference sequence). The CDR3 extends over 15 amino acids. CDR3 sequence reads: CASSYATMGEETQYF. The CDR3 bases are TGTGCCAGCAGCTACGCGACAATGGGCGAAGAGACCCAGTACTTC.

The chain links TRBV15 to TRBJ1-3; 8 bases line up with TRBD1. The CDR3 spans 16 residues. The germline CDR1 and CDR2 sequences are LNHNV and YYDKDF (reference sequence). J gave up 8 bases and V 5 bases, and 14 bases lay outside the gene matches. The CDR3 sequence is CATSGDDSGGADTIYF. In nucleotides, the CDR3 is TGTGCCACCAGCGGTGATGATTCAGGGGGCGCGGACACCATATATTTT.

The CDR3 spells CASSRGQGCNEQFF. The CDR3, as DNA: TGTGCCAGCAGTAGGGGACAGGGATGCAATGAGCAGTTCTTC. The chain links TRBV6-6 to TRBJ2-1; 9 bases agree with TRBD1. The junction had 5 bases not matched to a gene; V was cut back by 5 bases and J by 6 bases. The CDR3 spans 14 residues. Germline V gene sequence: CDR1 MNHNY, CDR2 SVGAGI (reference sequence).

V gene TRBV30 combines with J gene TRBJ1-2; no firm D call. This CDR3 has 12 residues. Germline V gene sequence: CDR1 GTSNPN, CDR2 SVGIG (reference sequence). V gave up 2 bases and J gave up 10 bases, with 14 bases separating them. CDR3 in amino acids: CAWSHKRTSYTF. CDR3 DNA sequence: TGTGCCTGGAGTCACAAGAGGACCTCCTACACCTTC.

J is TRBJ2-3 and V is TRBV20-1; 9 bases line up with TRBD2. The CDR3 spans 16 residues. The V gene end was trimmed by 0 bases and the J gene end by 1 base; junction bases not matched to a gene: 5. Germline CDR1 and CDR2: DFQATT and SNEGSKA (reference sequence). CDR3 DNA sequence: TGCAGTGCTAGAGATCCTGCGGGGGGGGGCACAGATACGCAGTATTTT. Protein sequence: CSARDPAGGGTDTQYF.

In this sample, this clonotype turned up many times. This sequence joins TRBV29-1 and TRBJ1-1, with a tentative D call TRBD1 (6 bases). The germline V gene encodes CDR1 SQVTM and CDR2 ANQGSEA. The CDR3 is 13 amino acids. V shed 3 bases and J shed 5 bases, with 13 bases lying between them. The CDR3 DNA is TGCAGCGTTGACGGAGGGGGAGGAACTGAAGCTTTCTTT. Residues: CSVDGGGGTEAFF.

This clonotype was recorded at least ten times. The CDR3 nucleotides read TGCGCCAGCGGACCTTCCTACGAGCAGTACTTC. This translates into CASGPSYEQYF. The chain has TRBV10-2 and TRBJ2-7; D call uncertain. V shed 8 bases and J shed 1 base, with 6 bases lying between them. The CDR3 extends over 11 amino acids. Looked up from germline, CDR1 is WSHSY and CDR2 is SAAADI.

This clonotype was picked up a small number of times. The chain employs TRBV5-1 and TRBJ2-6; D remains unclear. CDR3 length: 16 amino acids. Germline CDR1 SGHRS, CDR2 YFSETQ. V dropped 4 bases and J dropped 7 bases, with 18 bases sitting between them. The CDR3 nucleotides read TGCGCCAGCAGCCCCCAGACCGCTGCCGGTGCCAACGTCCTGACTTTC. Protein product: CASSPQTAAGANVLTF.

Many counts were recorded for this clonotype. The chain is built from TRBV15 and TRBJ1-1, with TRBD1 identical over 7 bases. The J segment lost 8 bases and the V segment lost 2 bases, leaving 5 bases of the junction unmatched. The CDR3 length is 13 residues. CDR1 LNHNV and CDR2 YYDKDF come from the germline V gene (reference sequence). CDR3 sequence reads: CATSRRGLEEAFF. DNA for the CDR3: TGTGCCACCAGCAGAAGGGGGCTAGAGGAAGCTTTCTTT.

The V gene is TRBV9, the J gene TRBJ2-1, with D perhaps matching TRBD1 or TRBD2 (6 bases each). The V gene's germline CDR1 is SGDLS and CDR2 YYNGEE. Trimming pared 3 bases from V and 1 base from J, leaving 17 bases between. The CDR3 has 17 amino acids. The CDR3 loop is CASSAPVGGQSYNEQFF. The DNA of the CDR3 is TGTGCCAGCAGCGCCCCCGTAGGGGGGCAATCCTACAATGAGCAGTTCTTC.

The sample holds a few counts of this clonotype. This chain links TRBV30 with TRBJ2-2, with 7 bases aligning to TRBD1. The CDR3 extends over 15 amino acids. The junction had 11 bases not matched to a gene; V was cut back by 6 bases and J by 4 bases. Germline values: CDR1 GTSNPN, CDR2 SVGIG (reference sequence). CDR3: CACQHDRVGTGELFF. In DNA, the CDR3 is TGTGCCTGCCAGCACGACAGGGTTGGCACCGGGGAGCTGTTTTTT.

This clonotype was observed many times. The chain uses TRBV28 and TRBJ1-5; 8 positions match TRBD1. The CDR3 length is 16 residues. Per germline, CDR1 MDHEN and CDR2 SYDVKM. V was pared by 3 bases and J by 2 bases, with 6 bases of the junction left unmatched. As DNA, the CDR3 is TGTGCCAGCAGTTTTCCAGGGGGCAGGGGCAATCAGCCCCAGCATTTT. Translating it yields CASSFPGGRGNQPQHF.

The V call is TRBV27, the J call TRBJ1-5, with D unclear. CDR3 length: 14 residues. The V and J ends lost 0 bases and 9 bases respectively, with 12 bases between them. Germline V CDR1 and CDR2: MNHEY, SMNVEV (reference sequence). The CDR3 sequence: CASSLSVAGRPQHF. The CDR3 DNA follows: TGTGCCAGCAGTTTATCGGTCGCCGGCAGGCCCCAGCATTTT.

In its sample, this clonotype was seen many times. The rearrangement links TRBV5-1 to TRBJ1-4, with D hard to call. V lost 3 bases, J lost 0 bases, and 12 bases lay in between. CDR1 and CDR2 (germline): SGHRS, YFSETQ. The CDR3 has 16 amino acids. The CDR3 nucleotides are TGCGCCAGCAGCTCCACCGCGATAGCAACTAATGAAAAACTGTTTTTT. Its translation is CASSSTAIATNEKLFF. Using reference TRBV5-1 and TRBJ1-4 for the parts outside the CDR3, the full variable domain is KAGVTQTPRYLIKTRGQQVTLSCSPISGHRSVSWYQQTPGQGLQFLFEYFSETQRNKGNFPGRFSGRQFSNSRSEMNVSTLELGDSALYLCASSSTAIATNEKLFFGSGTQLSVL.

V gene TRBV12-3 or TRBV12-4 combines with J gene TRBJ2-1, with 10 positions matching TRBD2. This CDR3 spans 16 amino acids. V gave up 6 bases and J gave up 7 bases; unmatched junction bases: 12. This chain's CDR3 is CASRASGGAAWNEQFF. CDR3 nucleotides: TGTGCCAGCAGGGCGAGCGGGGGGGCCGCATGGAATGAGCAGTTCTTC.

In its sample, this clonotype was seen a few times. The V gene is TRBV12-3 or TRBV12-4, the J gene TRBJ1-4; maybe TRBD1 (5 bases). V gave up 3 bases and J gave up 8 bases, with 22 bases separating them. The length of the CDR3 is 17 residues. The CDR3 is CASSLRGLDLGREKLFF. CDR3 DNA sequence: TGTGCCAGCAGTTTGAGGGGTCTAGATCTGGGGAGAGAAAAACTGTTTTTT.

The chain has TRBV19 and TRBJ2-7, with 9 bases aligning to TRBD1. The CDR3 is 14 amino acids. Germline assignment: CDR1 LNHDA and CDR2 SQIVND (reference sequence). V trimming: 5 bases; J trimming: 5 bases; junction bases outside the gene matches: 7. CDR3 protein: CASSWDRVGHEQYF. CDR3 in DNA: TGTGCCAGTAGTTGGGACAGGGTAGGCCACGAGCAGTACTTC.

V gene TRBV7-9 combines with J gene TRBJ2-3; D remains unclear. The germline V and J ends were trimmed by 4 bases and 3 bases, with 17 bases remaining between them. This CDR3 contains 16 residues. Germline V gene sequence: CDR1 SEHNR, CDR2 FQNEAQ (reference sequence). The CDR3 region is CASSSGTAQGTDTQYF. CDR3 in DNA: TGTGCCAGCAGCTCGGGCACCGCACAAGGAACAGATACGCAGTATTTT.

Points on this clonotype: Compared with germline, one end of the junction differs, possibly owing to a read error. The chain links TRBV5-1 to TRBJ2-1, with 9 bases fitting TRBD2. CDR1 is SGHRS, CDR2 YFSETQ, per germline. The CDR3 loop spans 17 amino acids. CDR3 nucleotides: TGCGTCAGCAGCTTGGCACTTTCAAGCGGGGGGCTCAATGAGCAGTTCTTC. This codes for CVSSLALSSGGLNEQFF.